Below, 21 T cell receptor beta chains from the same sample are listed, as sequenced in a study of T-cell memory formation after mild COVID-19. TCRdb re-called the 5' RACE reads through MiXCR, storing one row per CDR3 protein. The top ten hold around 3.9% of the sample, which has around 200,000 distinct CDR3 sequences, 15% to 20% seen once. Sequencing was performed on PBMCs or a T cell subset sorted from them (not recorded which). The receptors here all came from a man between 18 and 35 years old who had mild COVID-19 (a few samples of this study predate the infection). Cell type and time point are not known.

This clonotype was counted between two and nine times. Possible read error: a much larger clone is one base away. The chain has TRBV27 and TRBJ1-1; possibly TRBD1 for D (6 bases). Germline V gene sequence: CDR1 MNHEY, CDR2 SMNVEV (reference sequence). The V end lost 3 bases, the J end lost 4 bases, and 9 bases lay between the germline ends. There are 13 residues in the CDR3. The CDR3 reads CASSLYRATEAFF. CDR3 DNA sequence: TGTGCCAGCAGTTTGTACAGGGCCACTGAAGCTTTCTTT.

The chain carries TRBV7-2 and TRBJ2-5, with D tentatively TRBD2 (5 bases). Trimming shortened V by 4 bases and J by 6 bases, and 15 bases separated the two germline ends. Germline assignment: CDR1 SGHTA and CDR2 FQGNSA. CDR3 size: 14 residues. DNA for the CDR3: TGTGCCAGCAGCTCGGACTCGCTACAAAAGACCCAGTACTTC. Protein: CASSSDSLQKTQYF.

A word on this clonotype: A junction end diverges from the germline sequence, so it may reflect a read error. The chain employs TRBV7-7 and TRBJ2-3; 9 nucleotides agree with TRBD1. The CDR3 length is 14 residues. Germline V lookup: CDR1 SSHAT, CDR2 FNYEAQ (reference sequence). The CDR3 DNA reads TGTGCTAGCAGCTGGGACAGGGAAACAGATACGCAGTATTTT. This translates into CASSWDRETDTQYF.

The V gene is TRBV7-3, the J gene TRBJ2-5; 10 bases map to TRBD2. V lost 6 bases and J lost 1; bases outside the gene matches: 11. The length of the CDR3 is 17 residues. The germline CDR1 and CDR2 sequences are SGHTA and FQGTGA. The CDR3 spells CASSPQEAGGPQETQYF. The CDR3 DNA follows: TGTGCCAGCAGTCCCCAAGAAGCGGGGGGGCCCCAAGAGACCCAGTACTTC. Full variable domain (rest looked up from reference TRBV7-3 and TRBJ2-5): GAGVSQTPSNKVTEKGKYVELRCDPISGHTALYWYRQSLGQGPEFLIYFQGTGAADDSGLPNDRFFAVRPEGSVSTLKIQRTERGDSAVYLCASSPQEAGGPQETQYFGPGTRLLVL.

The chain links TRBV11-2 to TRBJ2-3, with D possibly being TRBD1 (5 bases). The CDR3 has 13 amino acids. V lost 5 bases and J 7 bases, leaving 13 bases between the germline ends. Germline loops: CDR1 SGHAT, CDR2 FQNNGV. This CDR3 is CASSPDIFNTQYF. CDR3 nucleotide sequence: TGTGCCAGCAGCCCGGACATCTTCAATACGCAGTATTTT.

J is TRBJ2-1 and V is TRBV4-3; TRBD2 agrees at 9 bases. Per the germline V gene, CDR1 is LGHNA and CDR2 is YSLEER. J gave up 8 bases and V 4 bases, and 18 bases lay outside the gene matches. This CDR3 spans 18 amino acids. The CDR3 here is CASSRTSGSGGLLHEQFF. The DNA of the CDR3 is TGCGCCAGCAGCCGAACCTCGGGTAGCGGGGGTTTATTGCATGAGCAGTTCTTC.

This clonotype has a handful of counts. This chain links TRBV29-1 with TRBJ1-1; 8 bases are shared with TRBD1. This CDR3 contains 12 residues. CDR1 and CDR2 (germline): SQVTM, ANQGSEA. Trimming removed 7 bases from V and 0 bases from J; junction bases left unmatched: 1. The CDR3 loop is CSGQGLNTEAFF. The CDR3 nucleotides are TGCAGCGGACAGGGGCTGAACACTGAAGCTTTCTTT.

As regards this clonotype: This clone may be a read error of a much larger clone one base away. The chain recombines TRBV4-2 with TRBJ1-5; the D is unclear. Germline loops: CDR1 LGHNA, CDR2 YNFKEQ. The CDR3 totals 15 residues. CDR3 sequence reads: CASRQDGVGDQPQHF. CDR3 in DNA: TGTGCCAGCAGACAAGACGGCGTAGGAGATCAGCCCCAGCATTTT.

This clonotype was counted between two and nine times. The chain joins TRBV20-1 to TRBJ2-2; perhaps TRBD2 as D (7 bases). The length of the CDR3 is 15 residues. Trimming took off 2 bases at V and 4 bases at J, with 14 bases between the two ends. CDR1 and CDR2 from the germline V gene are DFQATT and SNEGSKA (reference sequence). The CDR3 bases are TGCAGTGCTAGATCTGCGGGGGCTCTCACCGGGGAGCTGTTTTTT. Amino acids: CSARSAGALTGELFF.

This clonotype was detected a few times. The chain recombines TRBV24-1 with TRBJ2-1, with unresolved D. This CDR3 is built from 16 residues. Germline CDR1 is KGHDR and CDR2 is SFDVKD. Trimming took off 4 bases at V and 1 base at J, with 13 bases between the two ends. The CDR3 DNA reads as TGTGCCACCAGTGACCCCCGATTGGCATCCTACAATGAGCAGTTCTTC. Translated, it gives CATSDPRLASYNEQFF.

The genes are TRBV3-1 and TRBJ2-2; D uncertain. Per germline, CDR1 LGHDT and CDR2 YNNKEL (reference sequence). This CDR3 spans 15 amino acids. V lost 4 bases, J lost 1 base, and 10 bases lay in between. Here the CDR3 reads CASSLLDVNTGELFF. Written as DNA, the CDR3 is TGTGCCAGCAGCCTTCTGGATGTGAACACCGGGGAGCTGTTTTTT.

V gene TRBV11-2 combines with J gene TRBJ1-2; D unclear. The CDR3 sequence is 13 residues long. CDR1 is SGHAT, CDR2 FQNNGV, per germline. The V end lost 2 bases, the J end lost 6 bases, and 10 bases lay between the germline ends. CDR3 amino acids: CASSLYGVDGYTF. The CDR3 DNA reads as TGTGCCAGCAGCTTATATGGGGTCGATGGCTACACCTTC.

The rearrangement links TRBV27 to TRBJ1-1, with a tentative D call TRBD1 (6 bases). V was shortened by 9 bases and J by 4 bases, with 21 bases between the two germline ends. This CDR3 is 15 amino acids long. Germline CDR1 MNHEY, CDR2 SMNVEV (reference sequence). DNA for the CDR3: TGTGCCAGTCTTCGGGGGCGCGGTCGTGGCACTGAAGCTTTCTTT. Encoded protein: CASLRGRGRGTEAFF.

This clonotype is medium-sized within its sample. The chain is built from TRBV7-2 and TRBJ2-7; maybe TRBD2 (6 bases). This CDR3 contains 13 residues. Trimming removed 0 bases at V and 3 bases at J, with 6 bases between. The germline gives CDR1 SGHTA, CDR2 FQGNSA. CDR3 amino acids: CASSLAGGYEQYV. Here the CDR3 DNA reads TGTGCCAGCAGCTTAGCGGGGGGCTACGAGCAGTACGTC.

This clonotype has more than one count but fewer than ten. A junction boundary mismatches the germline segment, possibly from a read error. This chain uses TRBV18 with TRBJ1-1; D might be TRBD1 (6 bases). Germline V lookup: CDR1 KGHSH, CDR2 LQKENI. The CDR3 has 15 residues. CDR3 sequence reads: CASAPQGNMNTEAFF. The CDR3 nucleotides read TGTGCCAGCGCACCCCAGGGGAATATGAACACTGAAGCTTTCTTT. Together with reference TRBV18 and TRBJ1-1, the CDR3 gives the full variable domain: NAGVMQNPRHLVRRRGQEARLRCSPMKGHSHVYWYRQLPEEGLKFMVYLQKENIIDESGMPKERFSAEFPKEGPSILRIQQVVRGDSAAYFCASAPQGNMNTEAFFGQGTRLTVV.

This clonotype has a handful of counts. CDR3 DNA sequence: TGTGCCAGCAGTTACTCGGGGACAGGGCTAGGAAACACCATATATTTT. This gives the protein CASSYSGTGLGNTIYF. The gene calls are TRBV6-5 and TRBJ1-3; 9 bases line up with TRBD1. V shed 0 bases, J shed 4 bases, and the junction held 4 bases outside the gene matches. The CDR3 is 16 residues long. In germline, CDR1 is MNHEY, CDR2 SVGAGI.

The V gene is TRBV4-2, the J gene TRBJ2-5; the D gene is possibly TRBD1 (5 bases). Trimming pared 3 bases from V and 4 bases from J, leaving 12 bases between. Germline values: CDR1 LGHNA, CDR2 YNFKEQ. This CDR3 comprises 14 residues. CDR3 amino acids: CASSHERRGETQYF. CDR3 DNA sequence: TGTGCCAGCAGCCACGAACGTAGGGGAGAGACCCAGTACTTC.

The rearrangement links TRBV29-1 to TRBJ1-5; weak D call: TRBD1 (5 bases). The CDR3 runs 12 residues. The germline CDR1 and CDR2 sequences are SQVTM and ANQGSEA. Trimming cost V 7 bases and J 4 bases, with 11 bases left between them. The CDR3 region is CSAAGWNQPQHF. Here the CDR3 DNA reads TGCAGCGCTGCAGGGTGGAATCAGCCCCAGCATTTT.

The chain carries TRBV12-3 or TRBV12-4 and TRBJ1-1; D call uncertain. Trimming pared 1 base from V and 6 bases from J, leaving 15 bases between. The CDR3 covers 15 residues. Written as DNA, the CDR3 is TGTGCCAGCAGTTTAGTACTGTCCCCGAATTCTGAAGCTTTCTTT. Translated: CASSLVLSPNSEAFF.

This clonotype was counted between two and nine times. The chain couples TRBV7-9 to TRBJ1-2; D remains ambiguous. Germline V lookup: CDR1 SEHNR, CDR2 FQNEAQ (reference sequence). The V end was cut by 4 bases, the J end by 6 bases, with 9 bases between. CDR3 length: 12 residues. The DNA for the CDR3 is TGTGCCAGCAGCTCCCCGACGGATGGCTACACCTTC. Amino acid sequence: CASSSPTDGYTF.

This clonotype has at least ten counts. V usage is TRBV4-1 and J usage is TRBJ2-7, with a weak D call TRBD1 (5 bases). Germline V gene sequence: CDR1 MGHRA, CDR2 YSYEKL. Between the trimmed V and J ends, which lost 0 bases and 2 bases, there was a span of 8 bases. The CDR3 sequence is 14 residues long. The CDR3 sequence: CASSQDPTAYEQYF. In nucleotides, the CDR3 is TGCGCCAGCAGCCAAGATCCGACAGCCTACGAGCAGTACTTC.